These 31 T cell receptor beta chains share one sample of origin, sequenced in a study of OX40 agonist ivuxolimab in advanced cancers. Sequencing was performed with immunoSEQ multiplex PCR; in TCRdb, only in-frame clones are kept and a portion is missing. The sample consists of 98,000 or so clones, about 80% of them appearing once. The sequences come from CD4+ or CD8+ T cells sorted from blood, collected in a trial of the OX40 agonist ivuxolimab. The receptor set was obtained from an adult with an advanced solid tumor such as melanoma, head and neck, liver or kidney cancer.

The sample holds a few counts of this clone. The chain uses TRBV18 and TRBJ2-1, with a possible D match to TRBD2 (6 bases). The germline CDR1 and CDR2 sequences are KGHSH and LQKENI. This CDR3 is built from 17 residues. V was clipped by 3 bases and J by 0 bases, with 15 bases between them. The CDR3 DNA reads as TGTGCCAGCTCACCCCTGAATGCGGGAAGCTCCTACAATGAGCAGTTCTTC. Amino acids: CASSPLNAGSSYNEQFF.

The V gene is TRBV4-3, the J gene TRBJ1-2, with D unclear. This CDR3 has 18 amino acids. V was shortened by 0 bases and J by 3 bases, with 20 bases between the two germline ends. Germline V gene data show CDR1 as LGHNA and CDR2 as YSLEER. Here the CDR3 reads CASSQDFGHAGADYGYTF. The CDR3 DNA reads TGCGCCAGCAGCCAAGATTTCGGTCATGCAGGAGCTGACTATGGCTACACCTTC.

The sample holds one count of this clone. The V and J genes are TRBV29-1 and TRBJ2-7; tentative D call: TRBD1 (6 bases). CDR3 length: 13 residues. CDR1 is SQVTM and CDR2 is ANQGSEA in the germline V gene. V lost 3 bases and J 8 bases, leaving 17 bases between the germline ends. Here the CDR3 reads CSVEDSPKTKQYF. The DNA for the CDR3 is TGCAGCGTTGAGGACAGCCCGAAAACCAAGCAGTACTTC.

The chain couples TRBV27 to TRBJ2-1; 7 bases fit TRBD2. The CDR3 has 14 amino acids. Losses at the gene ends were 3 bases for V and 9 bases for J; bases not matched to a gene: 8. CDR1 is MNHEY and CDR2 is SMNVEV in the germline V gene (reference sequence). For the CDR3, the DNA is TGTGCCAGCAGTTTCCGCGGGAGTGCGGGTGAGCAGTTCTTC. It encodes CASSFRGSAGEQFF.

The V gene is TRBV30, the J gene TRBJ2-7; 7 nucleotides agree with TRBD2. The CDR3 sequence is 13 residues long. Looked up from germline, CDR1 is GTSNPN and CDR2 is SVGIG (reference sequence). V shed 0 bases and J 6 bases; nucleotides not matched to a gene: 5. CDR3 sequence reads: CAWSVWSGGEQYF. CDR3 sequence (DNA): TGTGCCTGGAGTGTATGGTCGGGGGGCGAGCAGTACTTC.

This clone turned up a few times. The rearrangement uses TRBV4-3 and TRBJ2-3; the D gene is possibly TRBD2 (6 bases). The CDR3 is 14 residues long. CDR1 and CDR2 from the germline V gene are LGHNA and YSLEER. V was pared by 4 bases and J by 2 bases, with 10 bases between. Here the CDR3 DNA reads TGCGCCAGCAGCCTAGGCGGGACCACAGATACGCAGTATTTT. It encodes CASSLGGTTDTQYF.

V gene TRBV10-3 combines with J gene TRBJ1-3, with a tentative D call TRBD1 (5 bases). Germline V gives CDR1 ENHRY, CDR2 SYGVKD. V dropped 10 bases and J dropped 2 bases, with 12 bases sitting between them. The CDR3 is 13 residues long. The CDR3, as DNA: TGTGCCACCAGCGAGGGGCCTGGAAACACCATATATTTT. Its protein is CATSEGPGNTIYF.

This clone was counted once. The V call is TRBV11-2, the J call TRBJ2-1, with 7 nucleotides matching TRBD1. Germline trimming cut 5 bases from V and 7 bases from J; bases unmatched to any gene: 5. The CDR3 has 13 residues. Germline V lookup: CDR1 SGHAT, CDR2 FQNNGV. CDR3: CASSRQGSNEQFF. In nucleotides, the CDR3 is TGTGCCAGCAGCCGACAGGGAAGTAATGAGCAGTTCTTC.

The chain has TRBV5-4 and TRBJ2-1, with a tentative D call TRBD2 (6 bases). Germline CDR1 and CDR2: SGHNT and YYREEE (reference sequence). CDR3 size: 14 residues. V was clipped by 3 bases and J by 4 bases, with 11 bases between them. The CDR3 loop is CASSSPGLYNEQFF. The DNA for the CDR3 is TGTGCCAGCAGCTCTCCGGGACTGTACAATGAGCAGTTCTTC.

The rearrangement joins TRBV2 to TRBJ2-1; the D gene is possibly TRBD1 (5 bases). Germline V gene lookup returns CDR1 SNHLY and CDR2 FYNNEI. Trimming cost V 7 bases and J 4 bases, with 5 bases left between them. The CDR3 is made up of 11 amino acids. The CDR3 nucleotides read TGTGCCAGCACAGGGTACAATGAGCAGTTCTTC. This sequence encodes CASTGYNEQFF.

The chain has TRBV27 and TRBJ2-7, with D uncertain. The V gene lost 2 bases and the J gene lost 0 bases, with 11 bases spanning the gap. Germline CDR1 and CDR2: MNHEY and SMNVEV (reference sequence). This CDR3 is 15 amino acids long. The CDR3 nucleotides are TGTGCCAGCAGTTTAAGGCCGCAGAGCTCCTACGAGCAGTACTTC. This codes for CASSLRPQSSYEQYF.

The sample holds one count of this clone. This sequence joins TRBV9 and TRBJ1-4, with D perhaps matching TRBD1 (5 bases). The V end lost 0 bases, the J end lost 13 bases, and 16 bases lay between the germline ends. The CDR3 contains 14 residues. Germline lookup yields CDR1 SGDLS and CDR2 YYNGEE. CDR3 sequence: CASSVDQVPGVLFF. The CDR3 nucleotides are TGTGCCAGCAGCGTAGATCAGGTCCCGGGGGTACTGTTTTTT.

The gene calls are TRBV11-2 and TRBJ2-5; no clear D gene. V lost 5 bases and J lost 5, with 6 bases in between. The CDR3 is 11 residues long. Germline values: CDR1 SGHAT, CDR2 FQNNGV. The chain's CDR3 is CASSLRETQYF. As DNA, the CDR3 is TGTGCCAGCAGCCTTCGGGAGACCCAGTACTTC.

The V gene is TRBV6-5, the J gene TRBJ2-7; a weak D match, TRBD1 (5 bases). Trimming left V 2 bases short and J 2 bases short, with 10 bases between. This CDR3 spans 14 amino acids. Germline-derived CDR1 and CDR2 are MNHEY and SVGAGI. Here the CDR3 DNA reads TGTGCCAGCAGTTACCTGCAGGGTCCCTACGAGCAGTACTTC. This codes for CASSYLQGPYEQYF.

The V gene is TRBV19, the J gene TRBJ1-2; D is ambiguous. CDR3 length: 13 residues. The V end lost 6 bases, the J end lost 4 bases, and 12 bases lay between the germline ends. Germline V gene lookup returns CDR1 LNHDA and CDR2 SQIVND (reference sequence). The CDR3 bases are TGTGCCAGTAGGAGTCCCGGGATCTATGGCTACACCTTC. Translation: CASRSPGIYGYTF.

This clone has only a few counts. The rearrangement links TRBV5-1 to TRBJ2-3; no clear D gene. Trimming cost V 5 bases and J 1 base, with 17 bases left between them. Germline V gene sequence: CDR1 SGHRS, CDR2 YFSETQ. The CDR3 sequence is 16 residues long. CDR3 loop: CASRALPLGGTDTQYF. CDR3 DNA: TGCGCCAGCAGGGCATTGCCCCTAGGTGGCACAGATACGCAGTATTTT.

The CDR3 reads CASSLGVNRGGSGNTIYF. The CDR3 region has the DNA TGTGCCAGCAGCTTGGGGGTAAACAGGGGTGGCTCTGGAAACACCATATATTTT. V and J are TRBV5-6 and TRBJ1-3, with 7 nucleotides matching TRBD1. CDR1 and CDR2 from the germline V gene are SGHDT and YYEEEE. J was trimmed by 0 bases and V by 0 bases; bases with no gene match: 9. The CDR3 runs to 18 residues. The whole variable domain, filled in from reference TRBV5-6 and TRBJ1-3, reads DAGVTQSPTHLIKTRGQQVTLRCSPKSGHDTVSWYQQALGQGPQFIFQYYEEEERQRGNFPDRFSGHQFPNYSSELNVNALLLGDSALYLCASSLGVNRGGSGNTIYFGEGSWLTVV.

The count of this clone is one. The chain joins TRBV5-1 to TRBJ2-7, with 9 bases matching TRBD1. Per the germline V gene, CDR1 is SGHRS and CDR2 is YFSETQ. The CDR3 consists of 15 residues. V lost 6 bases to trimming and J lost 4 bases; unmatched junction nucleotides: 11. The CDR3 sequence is CASTLGQGPPYEQYF. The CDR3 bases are TGCGCCAGCACCCTGGGACAGGGACCCCCATACGAGCAGTACTTC.

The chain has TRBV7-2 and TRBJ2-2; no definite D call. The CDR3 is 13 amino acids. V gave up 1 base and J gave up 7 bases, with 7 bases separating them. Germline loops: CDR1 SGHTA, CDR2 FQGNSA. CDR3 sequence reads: CASSLEPHGELFF. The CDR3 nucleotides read TGTGCCAGCAGCTTAGAGCCCCACGGGGAGCTGTTTTTT.

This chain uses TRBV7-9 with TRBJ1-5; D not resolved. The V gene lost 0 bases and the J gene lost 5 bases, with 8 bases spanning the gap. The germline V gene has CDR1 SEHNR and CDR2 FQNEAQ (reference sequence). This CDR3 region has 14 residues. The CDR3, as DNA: TGTGCCAGCAGCTTAGCGTACGGGGATCAGCCCCAGCATTTT. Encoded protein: CASSLAYGDQPQHF.

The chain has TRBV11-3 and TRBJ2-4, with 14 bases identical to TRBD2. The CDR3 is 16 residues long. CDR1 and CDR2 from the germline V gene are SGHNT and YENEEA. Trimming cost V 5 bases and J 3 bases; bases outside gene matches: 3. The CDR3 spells CASSRGLAGGKNIQYF. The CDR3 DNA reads TGTGCCAGCAGCCGCGGACTAGCGGGGGGCAAAAACATTCAGTACTTC.

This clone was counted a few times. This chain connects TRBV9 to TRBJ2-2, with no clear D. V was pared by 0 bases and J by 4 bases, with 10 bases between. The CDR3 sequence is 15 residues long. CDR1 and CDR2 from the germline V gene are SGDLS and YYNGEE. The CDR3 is CASSVAALGTGELFF. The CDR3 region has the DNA TGTGCCAGCAGCGTAGCGGCGCTTGGCACCGGGGAGCTGTTTTTT.

This CDR3 reads CASSISGRQTQYF. Here the CDR3 DNA reads TGTGCCAGCAGCATTAGCGGGAGACAGACGCAGTATTTT. This chain links TRBV14 with TRBJ2-3; 9 nucleotides line up with TRBD2. Germline V CDR1 and CDR2: SGHDN, FVKESK. J lost 9 bases, V lost 5 bases, and 6 bases had no gene match. This CDR3 is built from 13 residues. Filled out from reference TRBV14 and TRBJ2-3, the complete variable domain reads EAGVTQFPSHSVIEKGQTVTLRCDPISGHDNLYWYRRVMGKEIKFLLHFVKESKQDESGMPNNRFLAERTGGTYSTLKVQPAELEDSGVYFCASSISGRQTQYFGPGTRLTVL.

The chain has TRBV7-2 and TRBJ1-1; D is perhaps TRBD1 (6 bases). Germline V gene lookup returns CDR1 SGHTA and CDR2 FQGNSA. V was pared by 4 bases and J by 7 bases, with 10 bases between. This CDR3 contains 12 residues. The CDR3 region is CASSSRGGEAFF. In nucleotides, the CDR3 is TGTGCCAGCAGCTCCAGGGGAGGTGAAGCTTTCTTT.

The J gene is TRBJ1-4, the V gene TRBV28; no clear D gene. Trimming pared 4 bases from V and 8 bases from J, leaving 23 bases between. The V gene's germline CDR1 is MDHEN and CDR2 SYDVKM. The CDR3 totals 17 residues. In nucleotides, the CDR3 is TGTGCCAGCAGTTCAACCCCCCGGGCGGGCAGAGGGGAAAAACTGTTTTTT. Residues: CASSSTPRAGRGEKLFF.

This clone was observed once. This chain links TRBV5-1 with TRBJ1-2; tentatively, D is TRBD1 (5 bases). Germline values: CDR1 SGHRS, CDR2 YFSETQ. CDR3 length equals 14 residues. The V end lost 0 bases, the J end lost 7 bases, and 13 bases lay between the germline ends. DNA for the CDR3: TGCGCCAGCAGCTTGGATGTGAGGGGACGTGGCTACACCTTC. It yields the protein CASSLDVRGRGYTF. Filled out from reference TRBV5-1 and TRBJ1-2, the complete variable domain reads KAGVTQTPRYLIKTRGQQVTLSCSPISGHRSVSWYQQTPGQGLQFLFEYFSETQRNKGNFPGRFSGRQFSNSRSEMNVSTLELGDSALYLCASSLDVRGRGYTFGSGTRLTVV.

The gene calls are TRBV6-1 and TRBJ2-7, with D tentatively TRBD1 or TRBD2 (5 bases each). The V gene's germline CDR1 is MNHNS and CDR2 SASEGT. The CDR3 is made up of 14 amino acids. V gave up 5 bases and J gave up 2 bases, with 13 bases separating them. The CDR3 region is CASSWDATTYEQYF. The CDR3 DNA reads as TGTGCCAGCAGTTGGGACGCTACCACCTACGAGCAGTACTTC.

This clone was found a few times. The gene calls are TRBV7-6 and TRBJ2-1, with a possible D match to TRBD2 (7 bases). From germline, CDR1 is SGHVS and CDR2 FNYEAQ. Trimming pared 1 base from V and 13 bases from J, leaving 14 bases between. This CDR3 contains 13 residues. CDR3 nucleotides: TGTGCCAGCAGCTTAGGGGGCGCGGGGGCCCAGTTCTTC. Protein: CASSLGGAGAQFF.

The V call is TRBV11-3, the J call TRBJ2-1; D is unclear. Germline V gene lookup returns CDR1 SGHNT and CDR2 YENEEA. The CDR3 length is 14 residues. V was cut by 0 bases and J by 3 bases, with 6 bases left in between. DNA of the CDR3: TGTGCCAGCAGCTTAGACTCCTACTACAATGAGCAGTTCTTC. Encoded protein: CASSLDSYYNEQFF.

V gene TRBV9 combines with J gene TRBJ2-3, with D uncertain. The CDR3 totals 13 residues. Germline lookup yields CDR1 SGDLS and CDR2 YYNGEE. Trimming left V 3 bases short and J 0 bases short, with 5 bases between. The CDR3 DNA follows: TGTGCCAGCAGCGCTACTAGCACAGATACGCAGTATTTT. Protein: CASSATSTDTQYF.

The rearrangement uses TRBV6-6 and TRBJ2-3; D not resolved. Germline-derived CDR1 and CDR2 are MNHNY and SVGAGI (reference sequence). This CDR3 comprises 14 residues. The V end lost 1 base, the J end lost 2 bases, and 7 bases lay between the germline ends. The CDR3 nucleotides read TGTGCCAGCAGTTACTGGGAACCCACAGATACGCAGTATTTT. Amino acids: CASSYWEPTDTQYF.